This T cell receptor beta chain was documented in a study of PD-1 blockade in mismatch repair-deficient tumors. Clones were sequenced by immunoSEQ multiplex PCR, and TCRdb holds only the in-frame ones, with some missing. The profile shows just over 25,000 clones, 84% of them singletons. The sample consisted of PBMCs, taken before pembrolizumab treatment. The receptor comes from an adult with mismatch repair-deficient cancer.

The chain's CDR3 is CASSGTVNEKLFF. Written as DNA, the CDR3 is TGTGCCAGCTCCGGGACAGTTAATGAAAAACTGTTTTTT. This rearrangement joins TRBV6-5 to TRBJ1-4; the match to TRBD1 covers 7 bases. Germline V gene lookup returns CDR1 MNHEY and CDR2 SVGAGI. This CDR3 comprises 13 residues. J lost 4 bases, V lost 8 bases, and 4 bases had no gene match.